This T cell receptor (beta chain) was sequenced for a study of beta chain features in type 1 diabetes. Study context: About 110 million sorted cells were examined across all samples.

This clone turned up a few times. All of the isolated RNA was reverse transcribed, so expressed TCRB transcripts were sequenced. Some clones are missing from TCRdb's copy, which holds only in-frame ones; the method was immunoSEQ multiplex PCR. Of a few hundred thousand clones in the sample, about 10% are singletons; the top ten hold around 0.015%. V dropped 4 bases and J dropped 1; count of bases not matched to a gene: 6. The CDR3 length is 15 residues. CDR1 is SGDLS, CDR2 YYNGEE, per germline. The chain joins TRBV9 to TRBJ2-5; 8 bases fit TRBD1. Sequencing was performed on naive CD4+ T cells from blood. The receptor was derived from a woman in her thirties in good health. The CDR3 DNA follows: TGTGCCAGCAGCCCGCTGACAGGGGCCCAAGAGACCCAGTACTTC. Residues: CASSPLTGAQETQYF.